This TCR beta chain was recovered during a study of blood T cell repertoires in COVID-19. CDR1 is SGHTA and CDR2 is FQGNSA in the germline V gene. CDR3 length equals 15 residues. With 2 bases removed from V and 9 bases from J, the gap between germline ends came to 19 bases. TCRdb's table, derived via immunoSEQ multiplex PCR, lists solely in-frame clones and lacks some. The sample has over 100,000 clones, 85% to 90% seen once. This receptor was taken from a human donor in a cohort sampled during active COVID-19. The chain uses TRBV7-2 and TRBJ2-5; TRBD2 might be the D (5 bases). The specimen was peripheral blood. CDR3 sequence reads: CASSLHGGLRVAQYF. The DNA of the CDR3 is TGTGCCAGCAGCTTACACGGAGGCCTCCGGGTGGCCCAGTACTTC. The whole variable domain, filled in from reference TRBV7-2 and TRBJ2-5, reads GAGVSQSPSNKVTEKGKDVELRCDPISGHTALYWYRQSLGQGLEFLIYFQGNSAPDKSGLPSDRFSAERTGGSVSTLTIQRTQQEDSAVYLCASSLHGGLRVAQYFGPGTRLLVL.